The 12 T cell receptor beta chains presented below share a single source sample, sequenced in a study of blood T cell repertoires in COVID-19. The assay was immunoSEQ multiplex PCR, and TCRdb's table has in-frame clones only and misses some. This sample has roughly 49,000 clones, with 70% to 85% found just once. Material: peripheral blood. These receptors originate from a man aged 50 to 59 with active COVID-19.

The chain has TRBV25-1 and TRBJ1-2, with TRBD1 identical over 7 bases. With V trimmed by 6 bases and J by 7 bases, 11 bases remained unmatched. The CDR3 is made up of 14 amino acids. The germline gives CDR1 MGHDK, CDR2 SYGVNS. CDR3 in DNA: TGTGCCAGCAGACCGACAGGGAATCTTGGTGGCTACACCTTC. It specifies CASRPTGNLGGYTF.

Only one count was recorded for this clone. The chain joins TRBV11-2 to TRBJ2-3; D not certain. Germline CDR1 is SGHAT and CDR2 is FQNNGV. The CDR3 loop spans 12 amino acids. Trimming pared 4 bases from V and 7 bases from J, leaving 9 bases between. The CDR3, as DNA: TGTGCCAGCAGCTCCTCTATGAATACGCAGTATTTT. Residues: CASSSSMNTQYF.

CDR3 sequence reads: CASSQPGQSSGANVLTF. The CDR3 bases are TGTGCCAGCAGTCAACCGGGACAAAGCTCTGGGGCCAACGTCCTGACTTTC. The chain couples TRBV6-2 or TRBV6-3 to TRBJ2-6; a weak D match, TRBD1 (6 bases). The germline V gene encodes CDR1 MNHEY and CDR2 SVGEGT. The CDR3 is 17 amino acids. The V end lost 5 bases, the J end lost 0 bases, and 14 bases lay between the germline ends.

The CDR3 coding sequence is TGTGCCACCAGTGTCAATGAAGAGACCCAGTACTTC. Amino acids: CATSVNEETQYF. The rearrangement joins TRBV24-1 to TRBJ2-5, with D unresolved. Per germline, CDR1 KGHDR and CDR2 SFDVKD. V was clipped by 5 bases and J by 3 bases, with 6 bases between them. The CDR3 length is 12 residues.

CDR3 residues: CASSQGTSATNEKLFF. The CDR3 DNA is TGCGCCAGCAGCCAAGGGACTTCAGCAACTAATGAAAAACTGTTTTTT. The chain couples TRBV4-1 to TRBJ1-4; no definite D call. CDR3 length equals 16 residues. V gave up 1 base and J gave up 0 bases, with 9 bases separating them. From germline, CDR1 is MGHRA and CDR2 YSYEKL.

This chain connects TRBV9 to TRBJ2-5; D not certain. With 4 bases removed from V and 5 bases from J, the gap between germline ends came to 9 bases. Per the germline V gene, CDR1 is SGDLS and CDR2 is YYNGEE. CDR3 length: 12 residues. CDR3 sequence (DNA): TGTGCCAGCAGCCCCGGCGGCGAGACCCAGTACTTC. This translates into CASSPGGETQYF.

The chain's CDR3 is CATSPIPDTYEQYF. The DNA for the CDR3 is TGTGCCACCAGTCCGATCCCGGACACCTACGAGCAGTACTTC. The chain recombines TRBV24-1 with TRBJ2-7; D perhaps matches TRBD1 (5 bases). Trimming left V 6 bases short and J 2 bases short, with 13 bases between. This CDR3 contains 14 residues. Germline V lookup: CDR1 KGHDR, CDR2 SFDVKD.

The V call is TRBV5-1, the J call TRBJ2-2; the D gene is possibly TRBD1 (6 bases). The CDR3 runs to 16 residues. Trimming pared 4 bases from V and 5 bases from J, leaving 18 bases between. Germline CDR1 and CDR2: SGHRS and YFSETQ. Here the CDR3 reads CASSPQNGQLTGELFF. CDR3 bases: TGCGCCAGCAGCCCTCAGAACGGACAGCTAACCGGGGAGCTGTTTTTT. Drawing the rest from reference TRBV5-1 and TRBJ2-2, the complete variable domain is KAGVTQTPRYLIKTRGQQVTLSCSPISGHRSVSWYQQTPGQGLQFLFEYFSETQRNKGNFPGRFSGRQFSNSRSEMNVSTLELGDSALYLCASSPQNGQLTGELFFGEGSRLTVL.

The V gene is TRBV7-9, the J gene TRBJ1-1, with a possible D match to TRBD1 (5 bases). V shed 5 bases and J shed 6 bases, with 13 bases lying between them. This CDR3 region has 13 residues. Per germline, CDR1 SEHNR and CDR2 FQNEAQ (reference sequence). As DNA, the CDR3 is TGTGCCAGCAGCCTTAGATCGGGGGCTGAAGCTTTCTTT. The encoded protein is CASSLRSGAEAFF. The whole variable domain, filled in from reference TRBV7-9 and TRBJ1-1, reads DTGVSQNPRHKITKRGQNVTFRCDPISEHNRLYWYRQTLGQGPEFLTYFQNEAQLEKSRLLSDRFSAERPKGSFSTLEIQRTEQGDSAMYLCASSLRSGAEAFFGQGTRLTVV.

This chain links TRBV9 with TRBJ2-3; D call uncertain. The CDR3 is made up of 13 amino acids. Trimming removed 2 bases at V and 4 bases at J, with 8 bases between. CDR1 is SGDLS and CDR2 is YYNGEE in the germline V gene. The CDR3 nucleotides are TGTGCCAGCAGCGTTATCACAGCAGATACGCAGTATTTT. Translation: CASSVITADTQYF.

This clone was found once. The chain links TRBV15 to TRBJ2-7; maybe TRBD1 (6 bases). CDR1 LNHNV and CDR2 YYDKDF come from the germline V gene (reference sequence). Between the trimmed V and J ends, which lost 0 bases and 1 base, there was a span of 10 bases. The CDR3 is 15 amino acids. The CDR3 region is CATSRERRGSYEQYF. The CDR3 DNA reads TGTGCCACCAGCAGAGAGCGAAGGGGGTCCTACGAGCAGTACTTC.

This clone was detected once. The rearrangement uses TRBV4-2 and TRBJ2-1; perhaps TRBD2 as D (7 bases). The germline gives CDR1 LGHNA, CDR2 YNFKEQ. V was cut by 1 base and J by 6 bases, with 16 bases left in between. This CDR3 spans 16 amino acids. The DNA for the CDR3 is TGTGCCAGCAGCCAAGTAAGGGGGGGCCTTCGCAATGAGCAGTTCTTC. It codes for CASSQVRGGLRNEQFF.